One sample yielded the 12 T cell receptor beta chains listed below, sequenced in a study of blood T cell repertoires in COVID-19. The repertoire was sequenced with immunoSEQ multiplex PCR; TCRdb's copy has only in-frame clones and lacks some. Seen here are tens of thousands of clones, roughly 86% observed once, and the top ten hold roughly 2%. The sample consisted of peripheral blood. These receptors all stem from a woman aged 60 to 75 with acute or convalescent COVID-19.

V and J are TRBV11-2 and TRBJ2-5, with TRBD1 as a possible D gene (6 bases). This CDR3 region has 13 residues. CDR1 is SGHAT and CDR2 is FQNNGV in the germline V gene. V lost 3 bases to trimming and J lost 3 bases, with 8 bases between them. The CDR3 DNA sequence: TGTGCCAGCAGCTTCCCAGGGGAAGAGACCCAGTACTTC. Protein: CASSFPGEETQYF.

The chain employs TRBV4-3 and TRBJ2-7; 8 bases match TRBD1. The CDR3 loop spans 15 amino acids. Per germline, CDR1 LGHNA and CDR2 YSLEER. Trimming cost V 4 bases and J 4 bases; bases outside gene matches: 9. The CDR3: CASSLWGQAKYEQYF. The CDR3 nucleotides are TGCGCCAGCAGCCTCTGGGGACAGGCAAAGTACGAGCAGTACTTC.

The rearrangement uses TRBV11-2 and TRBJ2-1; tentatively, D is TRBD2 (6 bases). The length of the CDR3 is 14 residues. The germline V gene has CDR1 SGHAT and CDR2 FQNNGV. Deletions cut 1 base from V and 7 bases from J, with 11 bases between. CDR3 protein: CASSLVVGGNEQFF. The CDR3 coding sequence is TGTGCCAGCAGCTTAGTTGTTGGGGGGAATGAGCAGTTCTTC.

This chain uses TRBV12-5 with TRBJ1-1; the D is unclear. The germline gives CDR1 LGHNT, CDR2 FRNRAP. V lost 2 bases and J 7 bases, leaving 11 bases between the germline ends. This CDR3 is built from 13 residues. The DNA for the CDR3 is TGTGCTAGTGGTTTGTGGCAGGCCGGTGAAGCTTTCTTT. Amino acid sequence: CASGLWQAGEAFF.

CDR3: CASSALAGATTDTQYF. CDR3 nucleotide sequence: TGTGCCAGCAGTGCCCTAGCGGGGGCCACCACAGATACGCAGTATTTT. V usage is TRBV2 and J usage is TRBJ2-3; 10 bases align to TRBD2. Germline V gene sequence: CDR1 SNHLY, CDR2 FYNNEI. CDR3 length: 16 residues. Trimming at V came to 4 bases and at J to 2 bases, leaving 6 bases not matched to a gene.

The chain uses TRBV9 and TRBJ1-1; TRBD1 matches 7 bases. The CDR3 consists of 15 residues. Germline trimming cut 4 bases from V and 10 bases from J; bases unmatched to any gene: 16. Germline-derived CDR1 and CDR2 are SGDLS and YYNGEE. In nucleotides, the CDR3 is TGTGCCAGCAGCCCAGGGGGTGGGCAGACCGGAGGAGCTTTCTTT. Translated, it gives CASSPGGGQTGGAFF. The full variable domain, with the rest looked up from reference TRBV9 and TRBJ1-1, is DSGVTQTPKHLITATGQRVTLRCSPRSGDLSVYWYQQSLDQGLQFLIQYYNGEERAKGNILERFSAQQFPDLHSELNLSSLELGDSALYFCASSPGGGQTGGAFFGQGTRLTVV.

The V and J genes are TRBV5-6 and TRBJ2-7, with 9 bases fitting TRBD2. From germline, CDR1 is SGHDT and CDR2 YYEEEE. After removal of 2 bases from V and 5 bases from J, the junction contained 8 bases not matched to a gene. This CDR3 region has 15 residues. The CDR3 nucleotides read TGTGCCAGCAGCTTTCTGGGGCGGGAGGGGCACGAGCAGTACTTC. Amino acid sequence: CASSFLGREGHEQYF. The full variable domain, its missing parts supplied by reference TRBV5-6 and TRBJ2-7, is DAGVTQSPTHLIKTRGQQVTLRCSPKSGHDTVSWYQQALGQGPQFIFQYYEEEERQRGNFPDRFSGHQFPNYSSELNVNALLLGDSALYLCASSFLGREGHEQYFGPGTRLTVT.

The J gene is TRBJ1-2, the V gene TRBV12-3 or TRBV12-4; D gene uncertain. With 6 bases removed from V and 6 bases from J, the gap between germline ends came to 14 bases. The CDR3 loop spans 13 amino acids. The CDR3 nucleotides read TGTGCCAGCAGCCGGGCCATGAGGGATGGCTACACCTTC. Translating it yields CASSRAMRDGYTF.

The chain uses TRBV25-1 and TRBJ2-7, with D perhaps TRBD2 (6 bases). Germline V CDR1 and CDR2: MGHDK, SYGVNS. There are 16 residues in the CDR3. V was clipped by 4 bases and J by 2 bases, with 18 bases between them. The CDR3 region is CASSAIGGTGTYEQYF. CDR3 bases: TGTGCCAGCAGTGCAATCGGGGGAACAGGAACCTACGAGCAGTACTTC.

The CDR3 sequence is CAWNHREGETQYF. The CDR3 coding sequence is TGTGCCTGGAATCACAGGGAGGGGGAGACCCAGTACTTC. The chain employs TRBV30 and TRBJ2-5, with a tentative D call TRBD2 (7 bases). Germline CDR1 is GTSNPN and CDR2 is SVGIG (reference sequence). V shed 4 bases and J shed 5 bases, with 14 bases lying between them. The CDR3 sequence is 13 residues long.

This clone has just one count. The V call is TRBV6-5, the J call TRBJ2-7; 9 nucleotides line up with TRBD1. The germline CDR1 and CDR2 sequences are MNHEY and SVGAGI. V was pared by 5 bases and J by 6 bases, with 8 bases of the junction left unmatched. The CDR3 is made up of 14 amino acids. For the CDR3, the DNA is TGTGCCAGCAGTATAGGGACAGGGAGGTCCGAGCAGTACTTC. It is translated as CASSIGTGRSEQYF.

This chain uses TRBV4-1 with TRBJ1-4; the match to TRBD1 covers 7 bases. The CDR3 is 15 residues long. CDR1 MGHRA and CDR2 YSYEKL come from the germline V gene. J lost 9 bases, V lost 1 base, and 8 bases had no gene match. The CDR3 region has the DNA TGCGCCAGCAGCCAAGTGGAGGACAGGAGTAAAAAACTGTTTTTT. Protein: CASSQVEDRSKKLFF.